This is a list of T cell receptor beta chains from one sample in a study of tumour-infiltrating T cells in Burkitt lymphoma. Clones were read by immunoSEQ multiplex PCR, and TCRdb kept only the in-frame ones, dropping some. The data show more than 5,000 clones, roughly a tenth seen once. The sequenced sample was tumor tissue. Receptors were obtained from a human donor with diffuse large B-cell lymphoma. Each CDR3 is given with its conserved first and last residue.

>TRBV28
CASSTPTSWATYGYTF
>TRBV2
CASRISGGYTF
>TRBV29-1
CSVGQDGEKLFF
>TRBV27
CASSLLGPFNSPLHF
>TRBV2
CASSGQPNTEAFF
>TRBV7-2
CASSSRTGQGYYGYTF
>TRBV29-1
CSVESGTANYGYTF
>TRBV5-1
CASSLVPGDEQYF
>TRBV11-2
CASSASGGGPVTQYF
>TRBV5-1
CASSLGPREATNEKLFF
>TRBV14
CASSQLRTGELFF
>TRBV6-4
CASSEGEGYTQYF
>TRBV20-1
CSALYREGYTF
>TRBV18
CASSRGQGPNTEAFF
>TRBV29-1
CSVASTVLNTEAFF
>TRBV10-3
CAISDGGRTGANVLTF
>TRBV7-2
CASSGRPDRTWGYTF